A single sample is the source of the 4 T cell receptor beta chains below, sequenced in a study of blood T cell repertoires in COVID-19. Here immunoSEQ multiplex PCR was the method, and the copy in TCRdb shows in-frame clones only, minus some. The sample lists some 96,000 clones; around 86% were seen once. What was sequenced was peripheral blood. Receptors were obtained from a man aged 45-60 years with acute or convalescent COVID-19.

This chain connects TRBV5-1 to TRBJ1-1; D gene uncertain. This CDR3 spans 14 amino acids. Trimming stripped 0 bases from V and 4 bases from J, with 10 bases between. The germline V gene has CDR1 SGHRS and CDR2 YFSETQ. The CDR3 sequence: CASSLVVGGTEAFF. CDR3 DNA: TGCGCCAGCAGCTTGGTTGTCGGCGGCACTGAAGCTTTCTTT.

The V and J genes are TRBV7-2 and TRBJ1-2; no clear D. V was pared by 2 bases and J by 0 bases, with 7 bases between. The CDR3 runs to 14 residues. Germline V gives CDR1 SGHTA, CDR2 FQGNSA. CDR3 DNA: TGTGCCAGCAGCTTAACGCCAGCTAACTATGGCTACACCTTC. It encodes CASSLTPANYGYTF.

The chain couples TRBV2 to TRBJ1-2, with TRBD1 matching over 7 bases. J was trimmed by 3 bases and V by 6 bases; bases with no gene match: 4. Germline V lookup: CDR1 SNHLY, CDR2 FYNNEI. The CDR3 has 13 residues. The DNA of the CDR3 is TGTGCCAGCAGACCCGGGACAGACTATGGCTACACCTTC. It encodes CASRPGTDYGYTF.

The gene calls are TRBV12-3 or TRBV12-4 and TRBJ2-3; D is undetermined. This CDR3 is built from 13 residues. Deletions cut 10 bases from V and 0 bases from J, with 11 bases between. The CDR3 sequence: CAIGSGSTDTQYF. CDR3 nucleotide sequence: TGTGCCATTGGTTCCGGGAGCACAGATACGCAGTATTTT.